The clone carrying this T cell receptor beta chain was observed a few times. The data were obtained in a study of T cells in Graves' hyperthyroidism and ophthalmopathy. The TCR beta CDR3 regions underwent amplification using RNA transcripts as the source. The HTBI set primed first-round TCR CDR3 RT-PCR. TCRdb processed the multiplex PCR reads anew with MiXCR; each CDR3 protein has one entry. The sample comprises around 250,000 distinct CDR3 sequences, roughly 15% of which are singletons, and 25% to 30% rests with the top ten. Sequencing was done on a sample of blood. The receptor was derived from a woman aged 18 to 35 with Graves' ophthalmopathy.

The CDR3: CASSLRGTDLSYEQYF. In DNA, the CDR3 is TGTGCCAGCAGTTTAAGAGGGACAGATCTCTCCTACGAGCAGTACTTC. The chain uses TRBV27 and TRBJ2-7, with 7 bases identical to TRBD1. V was pared by 2 bases and J by 0 bases, with 7 bases of the junction left unmatched. Germline V lookup: CDR1 MNHEY, CDR2 SMNVEV (reference sequence). The CDR3 has 16 amino acids.